These T cell receptor beta chains were read from a single sample in a study of regulatory T cells in long-lasting Graves disease. MiXCR, run by TCRdb on the multiplex PCR reads, gives a single entry per CDR3 protein. The table lists hundreds of thousands of distinct CDR3 sequences, 15% to 20% of them singletons, with more than 15% in the top ten. The same sample was also studied in work on T cells in Graves' hyperthyroidism and ophthalmopathy.

The starting material was peripheral blood mononuclear cells (PBMCs), obtained at new diagnosis, from a patient treated with antithyroid drugs. The receptors originated from a woman aged 30 to 39 with Graves disease. Each CDR3 is given with its conserved first and last residue. The D gene is left open where the match is weak. Rows may omit the clone size; those that give it use once, few, many or a size class.

size	D	V	J	CDR3	DNA
.	.	TRBV30	TRBJ2-7	CAWSAKGGEQYF	TGTGCCTGGAGTGCGAAAGGAGGCGAGCAGTACTTC
few	.	TRBV9	TRBJ1-4	CASSPPGTQKLFF	TGTGCCAGCAGCCCCCCCGGGACACAAAAACTGTTTTTT
many	.	TRBV7-2	TRBJ2-5	CASSLAEAGTQYF	TGTGCCAGCAGCTTAGCAGAAGCGGGGACCCAGTACTTC
many	.	TRBV7-8	TRBJ2-3	CASSLGQGNYLAGVEDTQYF	TGTGCCAGCAGCCTGGGACAGGGAAACTATCTAGCGGGAGTTGAAGATACGCAGTATTTT
many	TRBD1	TRBV12-3/TRBV12-4	TRBJ2-5	CASSARGQYRETQYF	TGTGCCAGCAGTGCAAGGGGACAGTACCGAGAGACCCAGTACTTC
.	.	TRBV20-1	TRBJ1-1	CSARAGGAEAFF	TGCAGTGCCCGTGCGGGAGGCGCTGAAGCTTTCTTT
once	.	TRBV5-4	TRBJ2-2	CASSRPPTRLKEGDTGELFF	TGTGCCAGCAGCCGACCCCCAACTCGACTGAAAGAGGGGGACACCGGGGAGCTGTTTTTT
many	.	TRBV20-1	TRBJ1-1	CSAKAMKWNTEAFF	TGCAGTGCCAAGGCTATGAAATGGAACACTGAAGCTTTCTTT
few	.	TRBV5-1	TRBJ2-5	CASSFQWSEETQYF	TGCGCCAGCAGCTTTCAGTGGTCCGAAGAGACCCAGTACTTC
few	.	TRBV5-4	TRBJ2-7	CASSQQGLTSYEQYF	TGTGCCAGCAGCCAACAGGGTTTGACCTCCTACGAGCAGTACTTC
few	TRBD2	TRBV6-2/TRBV6-3	TRBJ2-5	CASSFSAGDLGTQETQYF	TGTGCCAGCAGTTTTTCAGCGGGAGACTTGGGGACCCAAGAGACCCAGTACTTC